Listed here are 21 T cell receptor beta chains from one sample, sequenced in a study of blood T cell repertoires in COVID-19. Profiling relied on immunoSEQ multiplex PCR, and the TCRdb table lists in-frame clones only, not all of them. The sample lists some 190,000 clones, roughly 84% occurring once. Sequencing used peripheral blood. The receptors were gathered from a man older than 75 with COVID-19, enrolled during active disease.

This clone came up a few times. Within the sample, other DNA sequences also encode this same CDR3. The chain is built from TRBV18 and TRBJ2-7; 7 bases are shared with TRBD2. The trim removed 2 bases at V and 6 bases at J, leaving 1 base unmatched. The CDR3 loop spans 12 amino acids. The germline V gene has CDR1 KGHSH and CDR2 LQKENI. DNA of the CDR3: TGTGCCAGCTCACCATCGGGGGGCGAGCAGTACTTC. Protein: CASSPSGGEQYF.

The chain couples TRBV7-6 to TRBJ2-2, with 9 nucleotides matching TRBD2. Germline V gives CDR1 SGHVS, CDR2 FNYEAQ. The J segment lost 2 bases and the V segment lost 10 bases, leaving 11 bases of the junction unmatched. The CDR3 has 16 residues. The CDR3 spells CAIKLSGGFNTGELFF. CDR3 bases: TGTGCCATCAAGCTTAGCGGGGGCTTTAACACCGGGGAGCTGTTTTTT. Complete variable domain (other parts from reference TRBV7-6 and TRBJ2-2): GAGVSQSPRYKVTKRGQDVALRCDPISGHVSLYWYRQALGQGPEFLTYFNYEAQQDKSGLPNDRFSAERPEGSISTLTIQRTEQRDSAMYRCAIKLSGGFNTGELFFGEGSRLTVL.

This clone was observed once. The rearrangement uses TRBV5-5 and TRBJ2-1; 8 bases fit TRBD1. V was clipped by 1 base and J by 4 bases; unmatched bases: 7. There are 16 residues in the CDR3. Germline CDR1 is SGHKS and CDR2 is YYEKEE (reference sequence). CDR3 in DNA: TGTGCCAGCAGCTTGTGGCAGGGGGCGGAGTACAATGAGCAGTTCTTC. Translated, it gives CASSLWQGAEYNEQFF. The full variable domain, in which reference TRBV5-5 and TRBJ2-1 provide the parts outside the CDR3, is DAGVTQSPTHLIKTRGQQVTLRCSPISGHKSVSWYQQVLGQGPQFIFQYYEKEERGRGNFPDRFSARQFPNYSSELNVNALLLGDSALYLCASSLWQGAEYNEQFFGPGTRLTVL.

This chain joins TRBV19 and TRBJ1-6, with D tentatively TRBD1 (6 bases). V shed 9 bases and J shed 7 bases, with 13 bases lying between them. The CDR3 totals 13 residues. CDR1 and CDR2 from the germline V gene are LNHDA and SQIVND (reference sequence). The CDR3, as DNA: TGTGCCAGCAGGGGACGGCAAAATTCACCCCTCCACTTT. This sequence encodes CASRGRQNSPLHF.

The chain couples TRBV23-1 to TRBJ1-2; perhaps TRBD1 as D (6 bases). TRBV23-1 belongs to the ORF category, with a function that is uncertain. CDR3 size: 11 residues. V gave up 6 bases and J gave up 8 bases, with 10 bases separating them. DNA for the CDR3: TGCGCCAGCAGCCACAGGGAAGGCTACACCTTC. Translating gives CASSHREGYTF.

The rearrangement uses TRBV24-1 and TRBJ2-7; 8 nucleotides line up with TRBD1. This CDR3 comprises 16 residues. The germline V gene has CDR1 KGHDR and CDR2 SFDVKD. Trimming removed 2 bases from V and 2 bases from J; junction bases left unmatched: 7. In DNA, the CDR3 is TGTGCCACCAGTGATTCTGGTCAGGGGGCTCCCTACGAGCAGTACTTC. Amino acid sequence: CATSDSGQGAPYEQYF.

This chain links TRBV4-1 with TRBJ1-4; no firm D call. This CDR3 comprises 16 residues. Between the trimmed V and J ends, which lost 1 base and 0 bases, there was a span of 9 bases. Germline CDR1 MGHRA, CDR2 YSYEKL. CDR3 DNA sequence: TGCGCCAGCAGCCAAGCGGCACTATCAACTAATGAAAAACTGTTTTTT. Its protein is CASSQAALSTNEKLFF.

The rearrangement uses TRBV28 and TRBJ1-5, with a possible D match to TRBD1 (5 bases). V lost 7 bases, J lost 2 bases, and 18 bases lay in between. CDR3 length: 16 amino acids. Germline loops: CDR1 MDHEN, CDR2 SYDVKM. The CDR3 coding sequence is TGTGCCAGCATCACTGGGGGAGGTAGAGGCAATCAGCCCCAGCATTTT. This translates into CASITGGGRGNQPQHF.

The chain couples TRBV24-1 to TRBJ2-3; 9 positions match TRBD1. The V segment lost 4 bases and the J segment 6 bases; nucleotides outside the gene matches: 13. CDR1 is KGHDR, CDR2 SFDVKD, per germline. This CDR3 has 17 residues. The CDR3 sequence is CATSEGTGSGPPDTQYF. CDR3 nucleotides: TGTGCCACCAGTGAGGGGACAGGGTCTGGGCCACCGGATACGCAGTATTTT.

The CDR3 DNA reads as TGCAGCGTTGAACTCCGGGACACCGCTAACTATGGCTACACCTTC. As protein: CSVELRDTANYGYTF. V gene TRBV29-1 combines with J gene TRBJ1-2; a possible D gene is TRBD1 (6 bases). Germline CDR1 and CDR2: SQVTM and ANQGSEA. This CDR3 has 15 amino acids. V lost 2 bases and J 0 bases, leaving 13 bases between the germline ends.

The V gene is TRBV3-1 (or the pseudogene TRBV3-2), the J gene TRBJ2-5; D might be TRBD2 (6 bases). Trimming stripped 1 base from V and 1 base from J, with 13 bases between. The CDR3 covers 16 residues. The germline V gene encodes CDR1 LGHDT and CDR2 YNNKEL (reference sequence). The CDR3, as DNA: TGTGCCAGCAGCCAAGGGAACTCCGGGGGCCAAGAGACCCAGTACTTC. Its translation: CASSQGNSGGQETQYF.

The chain recombines TRBV5-1 with TRBJ1-2, with 7 bases lining up with TRBD1. The CDR3 contains 14 residues. With 3 bases clipped from V and 3 bases from J, the junction kept 5 bases outside the gene matches. Germline V gene data show CDR1 as SGHRS and CDR2 as YFSETQ. The CDR3 spells CASSSQGQDYGYTF. The CDR3 coding sequence is TGCGCCAGCAGCTCCCAAGGACAGGACTATGGCTACACCTTC.

This chain joins TRBV5-1 and TRBJ2-5, with TRBD2 as a possible D gene (5 bases). The ends were cut back, 2 bases at V and 4 bases at J, with 12 bases in the middle. Germline-derived CDR1 and CDR2 are SGHRS and YFSETQ. CDR3 size: 14 residues. CDR3 DNA: TGCGCCAGCAGCTTTGGAGGTGGGAGAGAGACCCAGTACTTC. Its protein product is CASSFGGGRETQYF.

The J gene is TRBJ1-2, the V gene TRBV18; D is unclear. CDR1 and CDR2 (germline): KGHSH, LQKENI. V was shortened by 1 base and J by 5 bases, with 11 bases between the two germline ends. The CDR3 has 14 residues. The CDR3 reads CASSPQRGAYGYTF. CDR3 coding DNA: TGTGCCAGCTCACCACAGCGGGGAGCGTATGGCTACACCTTC.

The J gene is TRBJ2-1, the V gene TRBV10-3; D may be TRBD1 (6 bases). Germline V gene sequence: CDR1 ENHRY, CDR2 SYGVKD. The V end was cut by 2 bases, the J end by 5 bases, with 7 bases between. This CDR3 spans 13 amino acids. CDR3 residues: CAISETGNNEQFF. The CDR3 DNA reads TGTGCCATCAGTGAGACAGGGAACAATGAGCAGTTCTTC.

The rearrangement joins TRBV7-3 to TRBJ1-2; 8 positions agree with TRBD1. Losses at the gene ends were 5 bases for V and 8 bases for J; bases not matched to a gene: 13. The CDR3 consists of 15 residues. Germline CDR1 and CDR2: SGHTA and FQGTGA. The CDR3 reads CASSLTPDRAEGYTF. CDR3 coding DNA: TGTGCCAGCAGCCTTACCCCGGACAGGGCAGAAGGCTACACCTTC. Drawing the rest from reference TRBV7-3 and TRBJ1-2, the complete variable domain is GAGVSQTPSNKVTEKGKYVELRCDPISGHTALYWYRQSLGQGPEFLIYFQGTGAADDSGLPNDRFFAVRPEGSVSTLKIQRTERGDSAVYLCASSLTPDRAEGYTFGSGTRLTVV.

This clone was counted between two and nine times. This chain connects TRBV7-2 to TRBJ2-3; 8 bases are a match to TRBD2. J gave up 0 bases and V 1 base, and 3 bases lay outside the gene matches. CDR1 is SGHTA, CDR2 FQGNSA, per germline. The CDR3 has 16 amino acids. The CDR3 loop is CASSLGSGVSTDTQYF. DNA of the CDR3: TGTGCCAGCAGCTTAGGTAGCGGGGTTAGCACAGATACGCAGTATTTT.

The rearrangement joins TRBV7-8 to TRBJ2-1; D is uncertain. The CDR3 runs 15 residues. The ends were cut back, 1 base at V and 2 bases at J, with 9 bases in the middle. Germline-derived CDR1 and CDR2 are SGHVS and FQNEAQ. The CDR3: CASSLVARAYNEQFF. CDR3 sequence (DNA): TGTGCCAGCAGCTTAGTCGCCCGGGCCTACAATGAGCAGTTCTTC.

J is TRBJ2-4 and V is TRBV4-1; tentative D call: TRBD1 (5 bases). The CDR3 is 15 amino acids. Germline V gene lookup returns CDR1 MGHRA and CDR2 YSYEKL. Trimming took 0 bases from V and 0 from J, leaving 6 bases between them. The CDR3 protein is CASSQEGLAKNIQYF. In nucleotides, the CDR3 is TGCGCCAGCAGCCAAGAGGGGCTAGCCAAAAACATTCAGTACTTC.

The chain is built from TRBV6-5 and TRBJ1-2, with 11 bases lining up with TRBD1. Germline loops: CDR1 MNHEY, CDR2 SVGAGI. V lost 5 bases, J lost 6 bases, and 8 bases stayed unmatched. The CDR3 consists of 15 residues. CDR3 protein: CASSMNGQGAHGYTF. As DNA, the CDR3 is TGTGCCAGCAGTATGAACGGACAGGGGGCGCATGGCTACACCTTC.

J is TRBJ1-6 and V is TRBV9; D unresolved. Between the trimmed V and J ends, which lost 0 bases and 10 bases, there was a span of 11 bases. The CDR3 spans 14 residues. In germline, CDR1 is SGDLS, CDR2 YYNGEE. The DNA for the CDR3 is TGTGCCAGCAGCGTAGAGCCAGGAGGGTCACCCCTCCACTTT. This translates into CASSVEPGGSPLHF.